This TCR beta chain is drawn from a study of cytotoxic CD8 clonotypes in ibrutinib-treated CLL. Whole-study context: The sample average was 255,043 productive templates and tens of thousands of productive rearrangements.

A 1 in 200,000 to 1 in 1 million T cell depth was the sequencing target. The protocol was immunoSEQ multiplex PCR, while the TCRdb copy is restricted to in-frame clones and leaves out a portion. Among 130,000 or so clones listed, 77% were seen once. This CDR3 region has 14 residues. V lost 7 bases and J 6 bases, leaving 16 bases between the germline ends. Germline V CDR1 and CDR2: MNHEY, SVGAGI. On this clone itself: Antigen unknown.

General study results and limits: Clonality increased with ibrutinib response but returned toward baseline at progression.

The receptor was derived from a human donor with chronic lymphocytic leukemia. The J gene is TRBJ1-5, the V gene TRBV6-5; D might be TRBD1 (6 bases). The sequencing here drew on PBMCs, taken after 12 months of ibrutinib treatment. The CDR3 sequence is CASNKRGAGQPQHF. The DNA for the CDR3 is TGTGCCAGCAATAAACGGGGGGCAGGTCAGCCCCAGCATTTT.